The 23 T cell receptor beta chains below come from one sample, sequenced in a study of vaccination and CD4 T cells after COVID-19. The antigens for these receptors are not known. The time point is: late sampling 161 to 241 days after vaccination in three convalescent patients. Specified treatment: roughly 11-day PBMC culture with coronavirus spike peptide pools or control peptides (ViraFEST assay). Sequencing of cultured CD4+ T cell DNA used the Oncomine TCR Beta short-read assay. Via MiXCR, TCRdb re-called the PCR reads, giving one row per CDR3 protein. The sample has more than 20,000 distinct CDR3 sequences; roughly 40% are singletons. This material consisted of CD4+ T cells from blood, cultured in vitro, taken about 7 months after SARS-CoV-2 vaccination. The origin of the receptors is a human donor who had recovered from COVID-19.

This clonotype was detected once. The CDR3 reads CSANRQEYEQYF. CDR3 nucleotide sequence: TGCAGTGCTAACCGACAGGAATACGAGCAGTACTTC. The rearrangement links TRBV20-1 to TRBJ2-7; D might be TRBD1 (6 bases). The CDR3 loop spans 12 amino acids. Germline assignment: CDR1 DFQATT and CDR2 SNEGSKA (reference sequence). V gave up 4 bases and J gave up 4 bases, with 11 bases separating them.

This chain links TRBV15 with TRBJ2-4, with D perhaps TRBD2 (5 bases). CDR3 length: 15 amino acids. Deletions cut 6 bases from V and 1 base from J, with 13 bases between. Per the germline V gene, CDR1 is LNHNV and CDR2 is YYDKDF (reference sequence). The DNA of the CDR3 is TGTGCCACCAGTCTCCTGCGGGCGGCCAAAAACATTCAGTACTTC. Its translation is CATSLLRAAKNIQYF. The full variable domain, in which reference TRBV15 and TRBJ2-4 provide the parts outside the CDR3, is DAMVIQNPRYQVTQFGKPVTLSCSQTLNHNVMYWYQQKSSQAPKLLFHYYDKDFNNEADTPDNFQSRRPNTSFCFLDIRSPGLGDTAMYLCATSLLRAAKNIQYFGAGTRLSVL.

The chain couples TRBV6-1 to TRBJ2-7; D possibly corresponds to TRBD2 (5 bases). Germline-derived CDR1 and CDR2 are MNHNS and SASEGT. The CDR3 is made up of 14 amino acids. V gave up 9 bases and J gave up 2 bases, with 17 bases separating them. The CDR3 nucleotides are TGTGCCAGTATCCTAGCTATTTCAACCTACGAGCAGTACTTC. It is translated as CASILAISTYEQYF.

This clonotype was seen more than once but under ten times. This sequence joins TRBV20-1 and TRBJ2-3; 8 bases fit TRBD1. The CDR3 length is 14 residues. Germline loops: CDR1 DFQATT, CDR2 SNEGSKA (reference sequence). V lost 3 bases and J lost 5; bases outside the gene matches: 7. The CDR3 DNA reads as TGCAGTGCTAGTGCGGACAGGGTCCAAGATACGCAGTATTTT. Its protein is CSASADRVQDTQYF.

The CDR3 loop is CASSTKYGTQYF. The CDR3 DNA sequence: TGTGCCAGCAGTACAAAGTATGGGACCCAGTACTTC. V usage is TRBV28 and J usage is TRBJ2-5; D ambiguous. The V gene's germline CDR1 is MDHEN and CDR2 SYDVKM. This CDR3 is built from 12 residues. V dropped 5 bases and J dropped 7 bases, with 11 bases sitting between them. Full variable domain (outside the CDR3, taken from reference TRBV28 and TRBJ2-5): DVKVTQSSRYLVKRTGEKVFLECVQDMDHENMFWYRQDPGLGLRLIYFSYDVKMKEKGDIPEGYSVSREKKERFSLILESASTNQTSMYLCASSTKYGTQYFGPGTRLLVL.

The chain couples TRBV19 to TRBJ1-5; D is unresolved. V shed 5 bases and J shed 3 bases, with 17 bases lying between them. Germline CDR1 LNHDA, CDR2 SQIVND (reference sequence). The CDR3 sequence is 16 residues long. DNA of the CDR3: TGTGCCAGTAGTGCGGGTTCGGCGGGGTACAATCAGCCCCAGCATTTT. It yields the protein CASSAGSAGYNQPQHF.

Concerning this clonotype itself: It is likely a read error, because the conserved phenylalanine at the end of the CDR3 is missing. The CDR3 region has the DNA TGTGCCATCAGTGATAGCCCGGGTCAGGGGAAGACCCAGTACTTA. Its translation is CAISDSPGQGKTQYL. The V call is TRBV10-3, the J call TRBJ2-5, with a possible D match to TRBD1 (6 bases). V dropped 3 bases and J dropped 6 bases, with 17 bases sitting between them. CDR1 ENHRY and CDR2 SYGVKD come from the germline V gene. The CDR3 consists of 15 residues.

V gene TRBV28 combines with J gene TRBJ2-3; no definite D call. Trimming removed 8 bases at V and 3 bases at J, with 3 bases between. Germline V gene sequence: CDR1 MDHEN, CDR2 SYDVKM. There are 10 residues in the CDR3. CDR3 sequence (DNA): TGTGCCAGCTCAACAGATACGCAGTATTTT. Its protein is CASSTDTQYF.

This clonotype was seen only a few times. The chain has TRBV6-1 and TRBJ2-1; possible D gene TRBD1, 6 bases. V lost 7 bases and J 6 bases, leaving 19 bases between the germline ends. The CDR3 extends over 15 amino acids. Germline values: CDR1 MNHNS, CDR2 SASEGT. CDR3 in amino acids: CASNHRAQGSNEQFF. CDR3 DNA sequence: TGTGCCAGCAACCACCGGGCCCAGGGGTCCAATGAGCAGTTCTTC.

This rearrangement joins TRBV28 to TRBJ1-2; no clear D gene. Germline loops: CDR1 MDHEN, CDR2 SYDVKM. The CDR3 loop spans 14 amino acids. Trimming cost V 7 bases and J 2 bases, with 14 bases left between them. The CDR3 nucleotides are TGTGCCAGCAAACTATCGCCCCGGAACTATGGCTACACCTTC. Amino acid sequence: CASKLSPRNYGYTF.

The J gene is TRBJ1-2, the V gene TRBV12-5, with 9 bases fitting TRBD1. CDR1 is LGHNT and CDR2 is FRNRAP in the germline V gene. V trimming: 4 bases; J trimming: 6 bases; junction bases outside the gene matches: 6. The CDR3 contains 14 residues. The CDR3 DNA follows: TGTGCTAGTGGTTCCCGCGGACAGGGGCATGGCTACACCTTC. It yields the protein CASGSRGQGHGYTF.

The J gene is TRBJ1-2, the V gene TRBV19; D gene uncertain. The germline gives CDR1 LNHDA, CDR2 SQIVND (reference sequence). V lost 8 bases to trimming and J lost 4 bases, with 14 bases between them. The CDR3 has 13 residues. The CDR3 loop is CASQRAYRYGYTF. The CDR3 DNA follows: TGTGCCAGTCAGCGAGCCTACCGCTATGGCTACACCTTC.

The CDR3 nucleotides read TGTGCCAGCAGACGAGACCCCTTCTTGGGAGGGGATGGCTACACCTTC. Translating gives CASRRDPFLGGDGYTF. The chain has TRBV7-9 and TRBJ1-2; weak D call: TRBD1 (5 bases). Trimming shortened V by 6 bases and J by 6 bases, and 23 bases separated the two germline ends. The germline V gene encodes CDR1 SEHNR and CDR2 FQNEAQ (reference sequence). CDR3 length equals 16 residues.

This chain links TRBV6-2 or TRBV6-3 with TRBJ1-1; 7 bases are a match to TRBD1. Germline CDR1 is MNHEY and CDR2 is SVGEGT. V shed 6 bases and J 6 bases; nucleotides not matched to a gene: 7. The CDR3 extends over 13 amino acids. CDR3 sequence: CASRQTGQAEAFF. CDR3 sequence (DNA): TGTGCCAGCAGACAGACAGGGCAGGCTGAAGCTTTCTTT.

This clonotype was recorded a few times. The chain recombines TRBV11-2 with TRBJ2-5; the D is unclear. There are 14 residues in the CDR3. V was trimmed by 1 base and J by 1 base, leaving 7 bases between them. The V gene's germline CDR1 is SGHAT and CDR2 FQNNGV. CDR3 sequence (DNA): TGTGCCAGCAGCTTAGGGCGTTCCCAAGAGACCCAGTACTTC. Amino acid sequence: CASSLGRSQETQYF. The variable domain in full, with the rest retrieved from reference TRBV11-2 and TRBJ2-5, is EAGVAQSPRYKIIEKRQSVAFWCNPISGHATLYWYQQILGQGPKLLIQFQNNGVVDDSQLPKDRFSAERLKGVDSTLKIQPAKLEDSAVYLCASSLGRSQETQYFGPGTRLLVL.

The chain has TRBV7-8 and TRBJ2-4; TRBD2 aligns across 7 bases. Germline V gene lookup returns CDR1 SGHVS and CDR2 FQNEAQ. J was trimmed by 2 bases and V by 8 bases; bases with no gene match: 9. This CDR3 comprises 15 residues. DNA for the CDR3: TGTGCCAGCGCACCTAGCGGAGCTCCCAAAAACATTCAGTACTTC. Its protein is CASAPSGAPKNIQYF.

The chain recombines TRBV28 with TRBJ2-2; D gene uncertain. The CDR3 consists of 13 residues. CDR1 and CDR2 from the germline V gene are MDHEN and SYDVKM. V lost 5 bases and J lost 6, with 10 bases in between. The CDR3 DNA reads TGTGCCAGCAGTATGCCTCGACCCGGGGAGCTGTTTTTT. Translated: CASSMPRPGELFF.

About this clonotype itself: Its ends do not fully match the called genes, so a read error is possible. The chain carries TRBV20-1 and TRBJ1-2; weak D call: TRBD1 (5 bases). This CDR3 has 12 amino acids. Germline-derived CDR1 and CDR2 are DFQATT and SNEGSKA (reference sequence). The CDR3 region is CGALKDTYGYTF. CDR3 nucleotides: TGCGGTGCCCTGAAGGACACCTATGGCTACACCTTC.

This clonotype was observed a few times. The chain carries TRBV7-8 and TRBJ1-5; D remains unclear. V lost 0 bases and J 1 base, leaving 10 bases between the germline ends. CDR1 is SGHVS, CDR2 FQNEAQ, per germline. The CDR3 has 16 amino acids. CDR3 region: CASSLAARGSNQPQHF. In nucleotides, the CDR3 is TGTGCCAGCAGCTTAGCGGCGAGAGGGAGCAATCAGCCCCAGCATTTT.

Only a few counts were recorded for this clonotype. This sequence joins TRBV7-9 and TRBJ1-5; D ambiguous. The V and J ends lost 1 base and 5 bases respectively, with 9 bases between them. The CDR3 totals 14 residues. The germline V gene encodes CDR1 SEHNR and CDR2 FQNEAQ (reference sequence). CDR3 residues: CASSLDGPYQPQHF. CDR3 bases: TGTGCCAGCAGCTTAGACGGGCCTTATCAGCCCCAGCATTTT.

The table lists this clonotype with a few counts. The CDR3 DNA is TGTGCCAGCAGTCCCCTAAAGGCTAGCGCTGGGACAGATACGCAGTATTTT. Its protein product is CASSPLKASAGTDTQYF. V gene TRBV27 combines with J gene TRBJ2-3, with D possibly matching TRBD2 (6 bases). The CDR3 loop spans 17 amino acids. The V end was cut by 5 bases, the J end by 3 bases, with 21 bases between. Germline V gives CDR1 MNHEY, CDR2 SMNVEV (reference sequence).

V is TRBV20-1 and J is TRBJ1-2; possible D gene TRBD1, 5 bases. Germline CDR1 DFQATT, CDR2 SNEGSKA (reference sequence). The CDR3 loop spans 12 amino acids. Trimming cost V 4 bases and J 7 bases, with 13 bases left between them. The chain's CDR3 is CSAKDTPFGYTF. The CDR3 DNA sequence: TGCAGTGCTAAGGACACTCCCTTTGGCTACACCTTC.

The chain couples TRBV6-6 to TRBJ2-1; D remains ambiguous. This CDR3 region has 15 residues. Per germline, CDR1 MNHNY and CDR2 SVGAGI (reference sequence). V shed 6 bases and J shed 1 base, with 13 bases lying between them. The CDR3 nucleotides are TGTGCCAGCAGAGGACGGTCCTATTCCTACAATGAGCAGTTCTTC. Translation gives CASRGRSYSYNEQFF.